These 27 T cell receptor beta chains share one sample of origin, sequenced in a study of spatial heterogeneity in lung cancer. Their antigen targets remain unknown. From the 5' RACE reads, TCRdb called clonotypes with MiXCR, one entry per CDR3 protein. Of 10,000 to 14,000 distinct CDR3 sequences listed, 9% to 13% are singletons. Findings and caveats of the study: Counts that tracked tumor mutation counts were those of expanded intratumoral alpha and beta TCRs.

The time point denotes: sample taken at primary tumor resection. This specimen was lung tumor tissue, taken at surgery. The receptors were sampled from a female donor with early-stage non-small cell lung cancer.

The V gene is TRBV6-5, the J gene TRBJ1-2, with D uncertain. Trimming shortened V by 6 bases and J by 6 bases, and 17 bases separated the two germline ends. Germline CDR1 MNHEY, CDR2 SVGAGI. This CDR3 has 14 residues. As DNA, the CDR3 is TGTGCCAGCAGCCGAAGCGGGCGAAGTGATGGCTACACCTTC. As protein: CASSRSGRSDGYTF.

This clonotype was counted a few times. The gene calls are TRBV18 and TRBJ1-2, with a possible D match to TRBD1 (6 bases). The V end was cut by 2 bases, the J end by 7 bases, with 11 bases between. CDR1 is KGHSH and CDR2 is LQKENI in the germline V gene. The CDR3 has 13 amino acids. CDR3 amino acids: CASSPILTGGYTF. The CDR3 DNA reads TGTGCCAGCTCACCAATTCTGACAGGTGGCTACACCTTC. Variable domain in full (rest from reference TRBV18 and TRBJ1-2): NAGVMQNPRHLVRRRGQEARLRCSPMKGHSHVYWYRQLPEEGLKFMVYLQKENIIDESGMPKERFSAEFPKEGPSILRIQQVVRGDSAAYFCASSPILTGGYTFGSGTRLTVV.

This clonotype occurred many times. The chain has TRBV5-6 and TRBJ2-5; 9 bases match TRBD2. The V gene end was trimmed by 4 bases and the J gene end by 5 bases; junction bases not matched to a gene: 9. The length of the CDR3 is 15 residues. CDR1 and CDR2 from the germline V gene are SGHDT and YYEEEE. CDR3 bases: TGTGCCAGCAGCCCAGGGACTAGCAGTTTTGAGACCCAGTACTTC. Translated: CASSPGTSSFETQYF.

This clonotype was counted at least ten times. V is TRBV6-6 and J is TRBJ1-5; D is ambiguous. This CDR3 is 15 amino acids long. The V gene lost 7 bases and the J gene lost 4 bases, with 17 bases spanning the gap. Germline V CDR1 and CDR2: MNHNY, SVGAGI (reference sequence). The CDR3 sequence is CASTPHVEGNQPQHF. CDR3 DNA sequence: TGTGCCAGCACCCCCCACGTGGAAGGGAATCAGCCCCAGCATTTT.

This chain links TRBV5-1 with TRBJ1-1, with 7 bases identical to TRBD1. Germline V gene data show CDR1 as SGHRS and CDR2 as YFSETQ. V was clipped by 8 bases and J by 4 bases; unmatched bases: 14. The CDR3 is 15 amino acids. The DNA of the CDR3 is TGCGCCAGTAACCGGCTAGGGGGCGGAGGCACTGAAGCTTTCTTT. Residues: CASNRLGGGGTEAFF.

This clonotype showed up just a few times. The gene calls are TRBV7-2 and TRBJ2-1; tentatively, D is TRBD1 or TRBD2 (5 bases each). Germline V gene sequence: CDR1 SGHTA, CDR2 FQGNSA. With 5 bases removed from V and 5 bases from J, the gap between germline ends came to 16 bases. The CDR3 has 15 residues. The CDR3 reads CASSPFGTANNEQFF. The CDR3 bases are TGTGCCAGCAGCCCCTTCGGGACGGCGAACAATGAGCAGTTCTTC.

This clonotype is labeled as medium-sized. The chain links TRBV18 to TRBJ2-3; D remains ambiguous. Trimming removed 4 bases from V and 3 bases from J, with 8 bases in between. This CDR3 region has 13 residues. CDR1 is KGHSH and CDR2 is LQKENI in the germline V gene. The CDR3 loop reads CASSLLRTDTQYF. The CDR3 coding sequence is TGTGCCAGCTCACTGCTCCGAACAGATACGCAGTATTTT.

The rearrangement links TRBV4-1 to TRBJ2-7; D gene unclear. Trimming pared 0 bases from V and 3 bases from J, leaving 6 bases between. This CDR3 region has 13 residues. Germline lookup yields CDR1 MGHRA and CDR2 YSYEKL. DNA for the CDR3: TGCGCCAGCAGCCAAGAGCGCTTCTACGAGCAGTACTTC. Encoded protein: CASSQERFYEQYF.

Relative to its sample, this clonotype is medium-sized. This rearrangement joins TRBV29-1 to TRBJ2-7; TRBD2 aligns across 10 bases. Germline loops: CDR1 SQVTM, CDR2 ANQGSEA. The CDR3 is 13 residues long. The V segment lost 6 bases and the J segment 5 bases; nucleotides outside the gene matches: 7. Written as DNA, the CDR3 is TGCAGCGTGGCGCCGGGACTAGCGAACGAGCAGTACTTC. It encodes CSVAPGLANEQYF.

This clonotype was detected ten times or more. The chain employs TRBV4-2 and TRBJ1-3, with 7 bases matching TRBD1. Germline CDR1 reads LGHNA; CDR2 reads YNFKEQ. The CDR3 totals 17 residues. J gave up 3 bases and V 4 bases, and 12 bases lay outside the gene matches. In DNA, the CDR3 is TGTGCCAGCAGCCTAAAGCAGGGGGGCGAGATTGGAAACACCATATATTTT. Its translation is CASSLKQGGEIGNTIYF.

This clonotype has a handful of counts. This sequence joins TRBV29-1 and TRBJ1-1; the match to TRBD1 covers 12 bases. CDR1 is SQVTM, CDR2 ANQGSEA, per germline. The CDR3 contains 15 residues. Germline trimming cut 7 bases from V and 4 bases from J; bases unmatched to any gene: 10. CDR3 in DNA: TGCAGCGGCGGCCGGGACAGGGGGCTCGGCACTGAAGCTTTCTTT. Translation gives CSGGRDRGLGTEAFF.

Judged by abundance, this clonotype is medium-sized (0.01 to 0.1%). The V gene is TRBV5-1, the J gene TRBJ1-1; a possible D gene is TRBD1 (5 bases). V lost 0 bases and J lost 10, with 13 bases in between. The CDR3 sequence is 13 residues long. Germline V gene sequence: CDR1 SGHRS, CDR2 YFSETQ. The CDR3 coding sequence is TGCGCCAGCAGCTTGGCGGAGGGGCTACGAGCTTTCTTT. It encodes CASSLAEGLRAFF.

The CDR3 here is CASSLGAGGRTDTQYF. The CDR3 nucleotides read TGTGCCAGCAGCTTAGGGGCAGGGGGCCGTACAGATACGCAGTATTTT. The chain uses TRBV7-8 and TRBJ2-3; 8 nucleotides match TRBD1. V shed 1 base, J shed 3 bases, and the junction held 6 bases outside the gene matches. The CDR3 length is 16 residues. Per the germline V gene, CDR1 is SGHVS and CDR2 is FQNEAQ. The whole variable domain, remainder taken from reference TRBV7-8 and TRBJ2-3, is GAGVSQSPRYKVAKRGQDVALRCDPISGHVSLFWYQQALGQGPEFLTYFQNEAQLDKSGLPSDRFFAERPEGSVSTLKIQRTQQEDSAVYLCASSLGAGGRTDTQYFGPGTRLTVL.

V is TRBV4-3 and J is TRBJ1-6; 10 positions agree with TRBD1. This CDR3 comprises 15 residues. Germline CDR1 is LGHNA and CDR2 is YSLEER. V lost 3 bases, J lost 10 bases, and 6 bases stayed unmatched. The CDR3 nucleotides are TGCGCCAGCAGCCAGTTGGGGACAGGGGCATCACCCCTCCACTTT. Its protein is CASSQLGTGASPLHF.

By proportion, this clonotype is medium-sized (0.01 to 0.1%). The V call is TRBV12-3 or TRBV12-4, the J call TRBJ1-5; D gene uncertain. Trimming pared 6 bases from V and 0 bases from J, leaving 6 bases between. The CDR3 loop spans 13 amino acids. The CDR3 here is CASRQRSNQPQHF. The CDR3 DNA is TGTGCCAGCAGACAGCGTAGCAATCAGCCCCAGCATTTT.

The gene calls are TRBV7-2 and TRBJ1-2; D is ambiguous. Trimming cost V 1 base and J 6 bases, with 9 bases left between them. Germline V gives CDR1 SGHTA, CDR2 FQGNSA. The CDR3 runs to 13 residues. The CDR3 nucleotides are TGTGCCAGCAGCTTAGTGTATAGGGATGGCTACACCTTC. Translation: CASSLVYRDGYTF.

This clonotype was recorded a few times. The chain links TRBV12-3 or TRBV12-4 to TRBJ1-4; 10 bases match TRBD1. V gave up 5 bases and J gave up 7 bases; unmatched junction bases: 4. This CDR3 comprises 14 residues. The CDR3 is CASSPGTGVEKLFF. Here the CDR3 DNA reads TGTGCCAGCAGTCCCGGGACAGGGGTTGAAAAACTGTTTTTT.

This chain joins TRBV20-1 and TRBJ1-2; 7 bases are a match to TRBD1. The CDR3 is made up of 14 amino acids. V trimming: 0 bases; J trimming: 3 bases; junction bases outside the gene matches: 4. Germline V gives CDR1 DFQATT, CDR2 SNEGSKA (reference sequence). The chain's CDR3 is CSARDLGQHYGYTF. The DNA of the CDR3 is TGCAGTGCTAGAGATCTGGGACAGCACTATGGCTACACCTTC.

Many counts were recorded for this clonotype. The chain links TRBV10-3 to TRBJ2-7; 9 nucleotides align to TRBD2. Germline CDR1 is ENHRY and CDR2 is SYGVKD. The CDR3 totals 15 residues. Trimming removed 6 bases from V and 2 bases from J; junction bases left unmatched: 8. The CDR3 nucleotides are TGTGCCATCAGGGCGGGGGGGCCCGGCGCCTACGAGCAGTACTTC. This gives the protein CAIRAGGPGAYEQYF.

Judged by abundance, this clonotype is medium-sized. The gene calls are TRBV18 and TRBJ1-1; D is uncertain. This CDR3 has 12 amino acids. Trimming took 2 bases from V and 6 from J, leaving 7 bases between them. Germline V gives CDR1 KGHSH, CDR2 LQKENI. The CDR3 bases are TGTGCCAGCTCACCAGGGAGGGCTGAAGCTTTCTTT. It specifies CASSPGRAEAFF.

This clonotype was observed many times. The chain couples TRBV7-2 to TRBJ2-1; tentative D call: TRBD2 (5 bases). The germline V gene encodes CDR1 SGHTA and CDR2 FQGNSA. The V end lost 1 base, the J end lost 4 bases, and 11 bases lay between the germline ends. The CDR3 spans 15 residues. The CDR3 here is CASSLEAEVYNEQFF. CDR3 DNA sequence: TGTGCCAGCAGCTTAGAGGCGGAGGTTTACAATGAGCAGTTCTTC.

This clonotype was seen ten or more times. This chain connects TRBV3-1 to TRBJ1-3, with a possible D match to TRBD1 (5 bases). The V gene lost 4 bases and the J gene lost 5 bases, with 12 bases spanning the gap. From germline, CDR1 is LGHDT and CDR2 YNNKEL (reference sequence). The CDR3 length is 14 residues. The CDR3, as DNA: TGTGCCAGCAGCCCCTTTGGGACGCGAAACACCATATATTTT. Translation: CASSPFGTRNTIYF. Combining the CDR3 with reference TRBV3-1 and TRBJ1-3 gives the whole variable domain DTAVSQTPKYLVTQMGNDKSIKCEQNLGHDTMYWYKQDSKKFLKIMFSYNNKELIINETVPNRFSPKSPDKAHLNLHINSLELGDSAVYFCASSPFGTRNTIYFGEGSWLTVV.

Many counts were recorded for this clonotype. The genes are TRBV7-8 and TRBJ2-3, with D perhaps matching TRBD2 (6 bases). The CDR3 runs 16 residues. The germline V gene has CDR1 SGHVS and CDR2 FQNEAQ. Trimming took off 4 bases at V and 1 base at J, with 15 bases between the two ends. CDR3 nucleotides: TGTGCCAGCAGCTCCGCTGGGACTGTTGGCACAGATACGCAGTATTTT. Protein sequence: CASSSAGTVGTDTQYF. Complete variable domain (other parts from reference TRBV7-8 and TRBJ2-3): GAGVSQSPRYKVAKRGQDVALRCDPISGHVSLFWYQQALGQGPEFLTYFQNEAQLDKSGLPSDRFFAERPEGSVSTLKIQRTQQEDSAVYLCASSSAGTVGTDTQYFGPGTRLTVL.

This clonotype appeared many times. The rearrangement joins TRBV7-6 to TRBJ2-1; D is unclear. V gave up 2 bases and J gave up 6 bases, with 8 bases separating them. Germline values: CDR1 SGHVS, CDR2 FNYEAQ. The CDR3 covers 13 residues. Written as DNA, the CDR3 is TGTGCCAGCAGCTTAAGTCGGGTCAATGAGCAGTTCTTC. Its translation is CASSLSRVNEQFF.

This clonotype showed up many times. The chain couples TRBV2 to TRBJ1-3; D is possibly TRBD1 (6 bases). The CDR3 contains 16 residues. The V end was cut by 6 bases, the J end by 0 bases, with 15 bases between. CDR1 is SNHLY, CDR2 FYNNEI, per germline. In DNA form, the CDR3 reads TGTGCCAGCAGGGGGGGACAACTGGGCTCTGGAAACACCATATATTTT. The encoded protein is CASRGGQLGSGNTIYF.

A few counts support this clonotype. The CDR3 here is CASSYAGTDNSPLHF. The CDR3 DNA reads as TGTGCCAGCAGTTACGCCGGGACGGATAATTCACCCCTCCACTTT. The chain joins TRBV6-6 to TRBJ1-6; D is possibly TRBD1 (5 bases). The germline V gene encodes CDR1 MNHNY and CDR2 SVGAGI (reference sequence). V was pared by 2 bases and J by 5 bases, with 10 bases between. The CDR3 extends over 15 amino acids.

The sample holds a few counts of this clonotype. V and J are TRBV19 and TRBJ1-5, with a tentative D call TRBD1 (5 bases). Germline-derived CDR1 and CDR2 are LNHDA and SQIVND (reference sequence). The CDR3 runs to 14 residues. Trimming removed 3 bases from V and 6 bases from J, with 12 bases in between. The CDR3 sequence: CASSIFGGGQPQHF. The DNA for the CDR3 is TGTGCCAGTAGTATTTTCGGGGGGGGTCAGCCCCAGCATTTT.